The 21 T cell receptor beta chains below all came from one sample that was sequenced in a study of regulatory T cells in long-lasting Graves disease. The sample's time point: newly diagnosed GD, antithyroid drugs for less than 3 months. The TCR library used RNA extracted from PBMCs. TCR beta libraries were built with iRepertoire HTBI primers and Arm-PCR of CDR3 regions. TCRdb re-called the multiplex PCR reads through MiXCR, storing one row per CDR3 protein. The table has 200,000 to 250,000 distinct CDR3 sequences, around 20% seen once. Sequencing used peripheral blood mononuclear cells (PBMCs), obtained at new diagnosis, from a patient treated with antithyroid drugs. Source of these receptors: a female donor with Graves disease.

This clonotype has at least ten counts. Relative to the germline gene, one junction end is altered; a read error may explain this. The rearrangement uses TRBV6-5 and TRBJ1-6; maybe TRBD1 (6 bases). Germline values: CDR1 MNHEY, CDR2 SVGAGI. This CDR3 contains 14 residues. The CDR3 loop is CASGYREGGSPLHF. DNA for the CDR3: TGTGCCAGCGGTTACAGGGAGGGTGGTTCACCCCTCCACTTT.

The chain combines TRBV19 with TRBJ1-1, with D unresolved. The CDR3 is made up of 13 amino acids. The germline gives CDR1 LNHDA, CDR2 SQIVND (reference sequence). The V end was cut by 3 bases, the J end by 4 bases, with 9 bases between. CDR3 region: CASSMEGATEAFF. The DNA of the CDR3 is TGTGCCAGTAGTATGGAAGGAGCCACTGAAGCTTTCTTT.

This clonotype was counted many times. This sequence joins TRBV12-3 or TRBV12-4 and TRBJ2-7, with D possibly TRBD2 on 5 matching bases. V was shortened by 5 bases and J by 3 bases, with 11 bases between the two germline ends. This CDR3 comprises 13 residues. CDR3 in amino acids: CASSPRENYEQYF. CDR3 coding DNA: TGTGCCAGCAGTCCCCGGGAAAACTACGAGCAGTACTTC.

The chain links TRBV30 to TRBJ2-5, with D tentatively TRBD2 (6 bases). Trimming pared 4 bases from V and 2 bases from J, leaving 11 bases between. CDR3 length: 13 residues. Per the germline V gene, CDR1 is GTSNPN and CDR2 is SVGIG (reference sequence). CDR3 DNA sequence: TGTGCCTGGACCGGGGGTGATCAAGAGACCCAGTACTTC. Residues: CAWTGGDQETQYF. Full variable domain (missing parts from reference TRBV30 and TRBJ2-5): SQTIHQWPATLVQPVGSPLSLECTVEGTSNPNLYWYRQAAGRGLQLLFYSVGIGQISSEVPQNLSASRPQDRQFILSSKKLLLSDSGFYLCAWTGGDQETQYFGPGTRLLVL.

V and J are TRBV20-1 and TRBJ1-4; 7 bases match TRBD1. V shed 6 bases and J 5 bases; nucleotides not matched to a gene: 3. This CDR3 comprises 12 residues. CDR1 and CDR2 from the germline V gene are DFQATT and SNEGSKA (reference sequence). The chain's CDR3 is CSAETGNEKLFF. The CDR3 nucleotides read TGCAGTGCGGAGACAGGGAATGAAAAACTGTTTTTT.

This clonotype was seen at least ten times. The chain carries TRBV11-1 and TRBJ2-5, with unresolved D. The V end was cut by 3 bases, the J end by 2 bases, with 10 bases between. The germline CDR1 and CDR2 sequences are SGHAT and FQDESV (reference sequence). The CDR3 is 14 residues long. CDR3 residues: CASSFETEQETQYF. DNA for the CDR3: TGTGCCAGCAGCTTCGAGACTGAGCAAGAGACCCAGTACTTC.

This clonotype has a count of ten or more. The chain joins TRBV12-5 to TRBJ2-7; 7 bases align to TRBD1. Trimming took 6 bases from V and 3 from J; bases not matched to a gene: 23. From germline, CDR1 is LGHNT and CDR2 FRNRAP. CDR3 length: 19 amino acids. The CDR3 coding sequence is TGTGCTAGTGGCCCGACAGGGATGGCCGCCACAACGGTTCTCTACGAGCAGTACTTC. Protein: CASGPTGMAATTVLYEQYF.

This clonotype showed up many times. This sequence joins TRBV7-9 and TRBJ2-1; TRBD1 agrees at 8 bases. Germline V lookup: CDR1 SEHNR, CDR2 FQNEAQ (reference sequence). This CDR3 is 14 amino acids long. With V trimmed by 1 base and J by 6 bases, 2 bases remained unmatched. The CDR3 region is CASSLGQGPNEQFF. In nucleotides, the CDR3 is TGTGCCAGCAGCTTAGGACAGGGGCCCAATGAGCAGTTCTTC.

The sample holds many counts of this clonotype. The rearrangement links TRBV29-1 to TRBJ2-3, with 13 bases lining up with TRBD2. CDR3 size: 15 residues. V lost 5 bases and J lost 4; bases outside the gene matches: 6. Germline V gene lookup returns CDR1 SQVTM and CDR2 ANQGSEA. The CDR3 is CSVTGTSGDSDTQYF. DNA of the CDR3: TGCAGCGTTACAGGGACTAGCGGGGACTCAGATACGCAGTATTTT.

As for this clonotype: A read error is possible here, since a much larger clone lies one base away. V and J are TRBV25-1 and TRBJ1-2, with 8 bases identical to TRBD1. This CDR3 region has 13 residues. Germline V gives CDR1 MGHDK, CDR2 SYGVNS. The V gene end was trimmed by 5 bases and the J gene end by 4 bases; junction bases not matched to a gene: 3. In DNA, the CDR3 is TGTGCCAGCAGTTTGACAGGGGTCTATGGCTACACCTTC. Translated, it gives CASSLTGVYGYTF.

This clonotype was recorded only once. This rearrangement joins TRBV28 to TRBJ2-5; no reliable D call. The CDR3 consists of 13 residues. Germline CDR1 is MDHEN and CDR2 is SYDVKM. V lost 1 base to trimming and J lost 5 bases, with 8 bases between them. CDR3 amino acids: CASSLLVQETQYF. The CDR3 bases are TGTGCCAGCAGTTTATTAGTCCAGGAGACCCAGTACTTC.

The genes are TRBV28 and TRBJ2-7; 7 bases line up with TRBD1. J lost 0 bases, V lost 6 bases, and 5 bases had no gene match. The CDR3 loop spans 14 amino acids. Germline lookup yields CDR1 MDHEN and CDR2 SYDVKM. The CDR3 sequence is CASRTDRDSYEQYF. CDR3 nucleotides: TGTGCCAGCAGGACTGACAGGGACTCCTACGAGCAGTACTTC. Drawing the rest from reference TRBV28 and TRBJ2-7, the complete variable domain is DVKVTQSSRYLVKRTGEKVFLECVQDMDHENMFWYRQDPGLGLRLIYFSYDVKMKEKGDIPEGYSVSREKKERFSLILESASTNQTSMYLCASRTDRDSYEQYFGPGTRLTVT.

V and J are TRBV5-1 and TRBJ2-7; D perhaps matches TRBD2 (5 bases). Trimming stripped 4 bases from V and 0 bases from J, with 11 bases between. Germline V gene lookup returns CDR1 SGHRS and CDR2 YFSETQ. There are 14 residues in the CDR3. The CDR3 nucleotides read TGCGCCAGCAGCATTGGGAGTAGCTCCTACGAGCAGTACTTC. Amino acid sequence: CASSIGSSSYEQYF.

This clonotype was observed many times. This rearrangement joins TRBV3-1 to TRBJ1-2, with no clear D. The CDR3 has 16 amino acids. Germline V gene sequence: CDR1 LGHDT, CDR2 YNNKEL (reference sequence). V was cut by 5 bases and J by 2 bases, with 18 bases left in between. As DNA, the CDR3 is TGTGCCAGCAGCTCCCAAGGAGGGAGGAGAAACTATGGCTACACCTTC. Protein product: CASSSQGGRRNYGYTF.

This clonotype was counted a few times. The chain joins TRBV5-1 to TRBJ2-6, with 8 bases aligning to TRBD2. Germline V gene lookup returns CDR1 SGHRS and CDR2 YFSETQ. This CDR3 has 16 amino acids. V dropped 1 base and J dropped 3; count of bases not matched to a gene: 3. CDR3 amino acids: CASSLRGGLGANVLTF. DNA for the CDR3: TGCGCCAGCAGCTTGCGGGGGGGGCTTGGGGCCAACGTCCTGACTTTC.

The rearrangement uses TRBV15 and TRBJ1-2; D gene unclear. Trimming removed 0 bases at V and 7 bases at J, with 9 bases between. Germline CDR1 is LNHNV and CDR2 is YYDKDF (reference sequence). The CDR3 is 13 residues long. The CDR3 here is CATSRDTAPGYTF. The CDR3, as DNA: TGTGCCACCAGCAGAGATACGGCTCCTGGCTACACCTTC. Variable domain in full (rest from reference TRBV15 and TRBJ1-2): DAMVIQNPRYQVTQFGKPVTLSCSQTLNHNVMYWYQQKSSQAPKLLFHYYDKDFNNEADTPDNFQSRRPNTSFCFLDIRSPGLGDTAMYLCATSRDTAPGYTFGSGTRLTVV.

This clonotype appeared many times. This chain joins TRBV10-3 and TRBJ2-1, with TRBD2 identical over 8 bases. Per the germline V gene, CDR1 is ENHRY and CDR2 is SYGVKD. V lost 7 bases and J lost 6; bases outside the gene matches: 5. The CDR3 has 13 amino acids. DNA for the CDR3: TGTGCCATCATTAGCGGGGATTTCAATGAGCAGTTCTTC. Its protein product is CAIISGDFNEQFF.

The table lists this clonotype with many counts. The DNA for the CDR3 is TGTGCCAGTACCCACCCGACCCGGATGAACACTGAAGCTTTCTTT. The encoded protein is CASTHPTRMNTEAFF. The chain joins TRBV19 to TRBJ1-1; no reliable D call. The V gene lost 7 bases and the J gene lost 0 bases, with 15 bases spanning the gap. The CDR3 covers 15 residues. Germline CDR1 is LNHDA and CDR2 is SQIVND (reference sequence).

The V call is TRBV4-1, the J call TRBJ2-7; perhaps TRBD2 as D (5 bases). Germline CDR1 MGHRA, CDR2 YSYEKL. CDR3 size: 16 residues. The germline V and J ends were trimmed by 0 bases and 0 bases, with 12 bases remaining between them. The CDR3 reads CASSQERTGSSYEQYF. Written as DNA, the CDR3 is TGCGCCAGCAGCCAAGAAAGAACGGGAAGCTCCTACGAGCAGTACTTC.

This clonotype was detected a few times. In DNA, the CDR3 is TGCGCCAGCAGCTTGGCTAACATTCAGTACTTC. Protein sequence: CASSLANIQYF. V gene TRBV5-1 combines with J gene TRBJ2-4; D unclear. V was shortened by 0 bases and J by 7 bases, with 2 bases between the two germline ends. Germline CDR1 is SGHRS and CDR2 is YFSETQ. The CDR3 extends over 11 amino acids.

This clonotype has a count of ten or more. This rearrangement joins TRBV11-2 to TRBJ2-5; a weak D match, TRBD2 (6 bases). Germline CDR1 is SGHAT and CDR2 is FQNNGV. The CDR3 runs to 12 residues. Trimming shortened V by 6 bases and J by 4 bases, and 9 bases separated the two germline ends. In nucleotides, the CDR3 is TGTGCCAGCAGTTCGGAGGGAGAGACCCAGTACTTC. The encoded protein is CASSSEGETQYF.